These 10 T cell receptor beta chains originate from one sample sequenced in a study of T-cell memory formation after mild COVID-19. TCRdb re-called the 5' RACE reads with MiXCR, one entry per CDR3 protein. The sample has 550,000 to 600,000 distinct CDR3 sequences; around a sixth are singletons. Specimen: PBMCs or a T cell subset sorted from them (not recorded which). The source is an adult woman who had mild COVID-19 (a few samples of this study predate the infection). Cell type and time point are not known.

Concerning this clonotype: A read error may account for a junction end that differs from germline. The rearrangement links TRBV6-1 to TRBJ1-1, with a tentative D call TRBD1 (6 bases). CDR3 length: 10 residues. Germline V gene sequence: CDR1 MNHNS, CDR2 SASEGT. This chain's CDR3 is CASSEPTGNF. CDR3 sequence (DNA): TGTGCCAGCAGTGAACCTACAGGGAACTTT.

V usage is TRBV6-5 and J usage is TRBJ2-7; D possibly corresponds to TRBD1 (6 bases). The CDR3 runs to 15 residues. Trimming removed 4 bases at V and 1 base at J, with 14 bases between. Looked up from germline, CDR1 is MNHEY and CDR2 is SVGAGI. CDR3 nucleotide sequence: TGTGCCAGCAGTTCGACAGGACTCCATTCCTACGAGCAGTACTTC. Protein sequence: CASSSTGLHSYEQYF.

This chain joins TRBV3-1 and TRBJ1-2; 7 nucleotides align to TRBD1. Germline V CDR1 and CDR2: LGHDT, YNNKEL (reference sequence). Trimming removed 2 bases from V and 4 bases from J; junction bases left unmatched: 19. CDR3 length equals 19 residues. For the CDR3, the DNA is TGTGCCAGCAGCCAACTTACCAGGGGGTCCGTATTCGGGATCTATGGCTACACCTTC. It translates to CASSQLTRGSVFGIYGYTF. The complete variable domain, with remaining parts taken from reference TRBV3-1 and TRBJ1-2, reads DTAVSQTPKYLVTQMGNDKSIKCEQNLGHDTMYWYKQDSKKFLKIMFSYNNKELIINETVPNRFSPKSPDKAHLNLHINSLELGDSAVYFCASSQLTRGSVFGIYGYTFGSGTRLTVV.

This clonotype was seen a few times. This chain links TRBV29-1 with TRBJ2-5; D remains ambiguous. The CDR3 is 12 residues long. Germline lookup yields CDR1 SQVTM and CDR2 ANQGSEA. V dropped 3 bases and J dropped 5 bases, with 10 bases sitting between them. The CDR3 DNA reads TGCAGCGTTGAGGAGTACTTGGAGACCCAGTACTTC. Translated: CSVEEYLETQYF.

This clonotype turned up a few times. The V gene is TRBV18, the J gene TRBJ2-1, with 7 nucleotides matching TRBD1. The CDR3 spans 14 residues. V gave up 6 bases and J gave up 9 bases; unmatched junction bases: 11. Germline V gene lookup returns CDR1 KGHSH and CDR2 LQKENI. In DNA form, the CDR3 reads TGTGCCAGCTCCCCGTCGGCAGGGGGTGTTGAGCAGTTCTTC. Translation gives CASSPSAGGVEQFF.

The sample holds many counts of this clonotype. The chain has TRBV12-3 or TRBV12-4 and TRBJ2-6, with 7 bases aligning to TRBD1. J lost 4 bases, V lost 6 bases, and 12 bases had no gene match. The CDR3 contains 17 residues. This CDR3 is CASSPGDSLYGANVLTF. The CDR3 region has the DNA TGTGCCAGCAGCCCCGGGGACAGCCTCTACGGGGCCAACGTCCTGACTTTC.

This clonotype was detected only a few times. The CDR3 sequence is CATSRDYPDTQYF. The DNA for the CDR3 is TGTGCCACCAGCAGAGATTATCCAGATACGCAGTATTTT. The rearrangement uses TRBV15 and TRBJ2-3, with no clear D. Trimming shortened V by 0 bases and J by 4 bases, and 5 bases separated the two germline ends. The CDR3 is made up of 13 amino acids. The germline V gene has CDR1 LNHNV and CDR2 YYDKDF (reference sequence). Looking up the rest from reference TRBV15 and TRBJ2-3 gives the full variable domain: DAMVIQNPRYQVTQFGKPVTLSCSQTLNHNVMYWYQQKSSQAPKLLFHYYDKDFNNEADTPDNFQSRRPNTSFCFLDIRSPGLGDTAMYLCATSRDYPDTQYFGPGTRLTVL.

This clonotype occurred a few times. CDR3 DNA: TGTGCCAGCAGCTTAGCAGTGTTCAGCTCCTACAATGAGCAGTTCTTC. This gives the protein CASSLAVFSSYNEQFF. V gene TRBV11-3 combines with J gene TRBJ2-1; D is uncertain. The CDR3 length is 16 residues. With 1 base removed from V and 0 bases from J, the gap between germline ends came to 10 bases. CDR1 SGHNT and CDR2 YENEEA come from the germline V gene.

The gene calls are TRBV4-2 and TRBJ1-2, with D uncertain. V gave up 0 bases and J gave up 2 bases, with 16 bases separating them. CDR3 length: 17 residues. Germline CDR1 LGHNA, CDR2 YNFKEQ. CDR3 region: CASSQESVSTRNYGYTF. CDR3 nucleotide sequence: TGTGCCAGCAGCCAAGAAAGTGTTAGCACTCGAAACTATGGCTACACCTTC.

This clonotype was seen a few times. The rearrangement uses TRBV7-8 and TRBJ1-1, with D possibly matching TRBD1 (5 bases). Germline V gene sequence: CDR1 SGHVS, CDR2 FQNEAQ. V was shortened by 3 bases and J by 3 bases, with 11 bases between the two germline ends. The CDR3 consists of 14 residues. CDR3 nucleotide sequence: TGTGCCAGCAGCTTCCTAGGGGCGGACACTGAAGCTTTCTTT. It codes for CASSFLGADTEAFF.